This T cell receptor (beta chain) was documented in a study of T cells after yellow fever vaccination. Notes on the study in general: Booster sampling recovered most clones from primary vaccination (roughly 97% CD4, roughly 90% CD8).

Researchers made TCR cDNA using 5'RACE template switching, and this step added a universal primer site and UMIs. TCRdb fed the 5' RACE reads into MiXCR, producing one record per CDR3 protein. The table has some 340,000 distinct CDR3 sequences, about 10% seen once. CDR1 DFQATT and CDR2 SNEGSKA come from the germline V gene (reference sequence). The CDR3 length is 13 residues. In regard to this clonotype: Its antigen is still unknown. Compared with germline, one end of the junction differs, possibly owing to a read error.

V usage is TRBV20-1 and J usage is TRBJ1-1, with 9 positions matching TRBD1. The sample was CD4+ T cells sorted from PBMCs, taken 45 days after the yellow fever booster vaccination. This receptor was obtained from a young man who received the YFV17D yellow fever vaccine. The chain's CDR3 is CRAITGGRTEAFF. As DNA, the CDR3 is TGCAGAGCTATTACAGGGGGCAGAACTGAAGCTTTCTTT.